Listed below are T cell receptor beta chains from one sample, sequenced in a study of cytomegalovirus exposure and HLA in healthy donors. Method: immunoSEQ multiplex PCR; TCRdb's copy keeps in-frame clones and lacks some. The sample carries 35,000 to 55,000 clones, around two thirds recorded once. Input material: PBMCs. The receptors shown here come from a human donor in good health. Both conserved end residues are part of each CDR3. The size entry is marked missing in some rows and otherwise reads once, few, many or a size class.

clone size | V gene | CDR3 protein
. | TRBV27 | CASSAGGGSDTEAFF
. | TRBV18 | CASSPEDRVGGYTF
. | TRBV30 | CAWSRQIQAFF
once | TRBV6-5 | CASRTRTGRFTF
. | TRBV4-1 | CASSQVGMKETQYF
few | TRBV7-8 | CASSLGARGQNTIYF
. | TRBV7-9 | CASSERPGGNTEAFF
. | TRBV30 | CAWSGGGQDTQYF
few | TRBV7-2 | CASSSSLEKLFF
. | TRBV5-1 | CASSLEGVSGELFF
. | TRBV19 | CASSTDDRGMVGYTF
. | TRBV2 | CASSEARDRNEQFF
. | TRBV5-1 | CASSLGQTNTEAFF
few | TRBV5-8 | CASSLVPGTGAGANVLTF
few | TRBV7-2 | CASSLGQYSYEQYF
. | TRBV15 | CAASRSSDEQFF